A single sample gave rise to the 10 T cell receptor beta chains below, sequenced in a study of control samples from healthy donors and cancer patients. The protocol was immunoSEQ multiplex PCR, while the TCRdb copy is restricted to in-frame clones and leaves out a portion. The sample lists 150,000 or so clones; about 95% were seen once. Sequencing was done on a sample of PBMCs. These receptors were collected from a man aged 55 to 70 with colorectal cancer.

V is TRBV9 and J is TRBJ1-5; tentative D call: TRBD1 (6 bases). Germline CDR1 and CDR2: SGDLS and YYNGEE. This CDR3 contains 16 residues. V lost 4 bases and J 4 bases, leaving 18 bases between the germline ends. The CDR3 protein is CASSNHHRVPNQPQHF. The CDR3 region has the DNA TGTGCCAGCAGCAACCACCACAGGGTCCCAAATCAGCCCCAGCATTTT. Supplemented by reference TRBV9 and TRBJ1-5, the full variable domain reads DSGVTQTPKHLITATGQRVTLRCSPRSGDLSVYWYQQSLDQGLQFLIQYYNGEERAKGNILERFSAQQFPDLHSELNLSSLELGDSALYFCASSNHHRVPNQPQHFGDGTRLSIL.

The CDR3 nucleotides read TGCGCCAGCAGCCCCCCGGGACAGGGTCGGGTTGGCTACACCTTC. It yields the protein CASSPPGQGRVGYTF. The rearrangement joins TRBV4-1 to TRBJ1-2, with 9 bases identical to TRBD1. V lost 4 bases, J lost 7 bases, and 10 bases stayed unmatched. Germline values: CDR1 MGHRA, CDR2 YSYEKL. The CDR3 extends over 15 amino acids.

V and J are TRBV7-9 and TRBJ1-1; D gene ambiguous. The germline V and J ends were trimmed by 5 bases and 6 bases, with 13 bases remaining between them. The V gene's germline CDR1 is SEHNR and CDR2 FQNEAQ (reference sequence). The CDR3 is made up of 13 amino acids. In nucleotides, the CDR3 is TGTGCCAGCAGCCCGTCTACCTCGCCTGAAGCTTTCTTT. Its translation is CASSPSTSPEAFF.

The chain employs TRBV18 and TRBJ2-7; 7 nucleotides line up with TRBD2. Unmatched junction bases numbered 5, after V lost 2 bases and J lost 1 base. CDR3 size: 15 residues. Germline-derived CDR1 and CDR2 are KGHSH and LQKENI. The CDR3 DNA is TGTGCCAGCTCACCAGGGGGGGGAGGTTCCTACGAGCAGTACTTC. Encoded protein: CASSPGGGGSYEQYF.

The chain joins TRBV6-6 to TRBJ2-3, with TRBD2 as a possible D gene (7 bases). V was shortened by 5 bases and J by 1 base, with 19 bases between the two germline ends. CDR3 size: 17 residues. The germline CDR1 and CDR2 sequences are MNHNY and SVGAGI (reference sequence). CDR3 nucleotide sequence: TGTGCCAGCAGTCTTGGGGGCGGGGGACCGGGCACAGATACGCAGTATTTT. It translates to CASSLGGGGPGTDTQYF.

The chain is built from TRBV4-1 and TRBJ1-3, with D hard to call. V was cut by 1 base and J by 4 bases, with 11 bases left in between. The CDR3 is 15 amino acids. Germline V gene sequence: CDR1 MGHRA, CDR2 YSYEKL. The CDR3: CASSQVVPSGNTIYF. The DNA of the CDR3 is TGCGCCAGCAGCCAAGTTGTTCCCTCGGGAAACACCATATATTTT.

This sequence joins TRBV7-2 and TRBJ1-6; the D gene is possibly TRBD1 (5 bases). The V end was cut by 5 bases, the J end by 5 bases, with 10 bases between. CDR1 and CDR2 (germline): SGHTA, FQGNSA. The CDR3 is 14 residues long. CDR3 sequence (DNA): TGTGCCAGCAGCCCGGGACCGAATAATTCACCCCTCCACTTT. It specifies CASSPGPNNSPLHF.

This chain connects TRBV2 to TRBJ1-6; tentatively, D is TRBD1 (6 bases). The CDR3 sequence is 16 residues long. Germline V gene lookup returns CDR1 SNHLY and CDR2 FYNNEI. Trimming removed 4 bases at V and 0 bases at J, with 10 bases between. This chain's CDR3 is CASSGSGASYNSPLHF. Here the CDR3 DNA reads TGTGCCAGCAGTGGGTCAGGGGCCTCCTATAATTCACCCCTCCACTTT.

The chain has TRBV5-1 and TRBJ1-1, with D hard to call. CDR3 length equals 14 residues. V was cut by 0 bases and J by 5 bases, with 11 bases left in between. Germline values: CDR1 SGHRS, CDR2 YFSETQ. The CDR3 DNA reads as TGCGCCAGCAGCTTGGGGTCGACGGTTACTGAAGCTTTCTTT. Amino acids: CASSLGSTVTEAFF.

The gene calls are TRBV9 and TRBJ1-1; 7 bases are a match to TRBD1. V lost 3 bases to trimming and J lost 1 base; unmatched junction nucleotides: 0. Germline CDR1 SGDLS, CDR2 YYNGEE. The CDR3 totals 13 residues. The CDR3 here is CASSGQGNTEAFF. In nucleotides, the CDR3 is TGTGCCAGCAGCGGACAGGGGAACACTGAAGCTTTCTTT.